A single sample gave rise to the 20 T cell receptor beta chains below, sequenced in a study of T cells in Graves' hyperthyroidism and ophthalmopathy. TCR beta CDR3 sequences were amplified from RNA transcripts. Carried out on the TCR CDR3, a first-round RT-PCR used the HTBI primer set. TCRdb called the multiplex PCR reads again in MiXCR, with one record for every CDR3 protein. Seen here are about 290,000 distinct CDR3 sequences, less than 15% observed once, and the top ten hold 7.8%. The specimen sequenced was blood. These receptors all come from a woman aged 25 to 39 with Graves' hyperthyroidism that later progressed to Graves' ophthalmopathy.

A few counts support this clonotype. This chain joins TRBV20-1 and TRBJ2-5, with 7 bases that match TRBD1. The germline V gene has CDR1 DFQATT and CDR2 SNEGSKA (reference sequence). This CDR3 has 13 residues. J was trimmed by 2 bases and V by 7 bases; bases with no gene match: 7. The CDR3, as DNA: TGCAGTGTGAAGGGGGCCAGTCAAGAGACCCAGTACTTC. This translates into CSVKGASQETQYF.

This clonotype has at least ten counts. The rearrangement joins TRBV28 to TRBJ1-1; D gene unclear. V was trimmed by 6 bases and J by 0 bases, leaving 2 bases between them. The CDR3 sequence is 11 residues long. Germline V gene data show CDR1 as MDHEN and CDR2 as SYDVKM. The CDR3 coding sequence is TGTGCCAGCAGGCTGAACACTGAAGCTTTCTTT. It codes for CASRLNTEAFF.

Ten or more counts support this clonotype. V usage is TRBV12-3 or TRBV12-4 and J usage is TRBJ2-3; 12 bases match TRBD2. V dropped 1 base and J dropped 4; count of bases not matched to a gene: 9. The CDR3 loop spans 18 amino acids. The CDR3 loop is CASSLGRLLAGGPDTQYF. DNA for the CDR3: TGTGCCAGCAGTTTAGGACGATTACTAGCGGGAGGCCCAGATACGCAGTATTTT.

This clonotype was detected ten times or more. V and J are TRBV30 and TRBJ2-3, with D hard to call. This CDR3 contains 12 residues. The V end lost 1 base, the J end lost 5 bases, and 7 bases lay between the germline ends. From germline, CDR1 is GTSNPN and CDR2 SVGIG (reference sequence). CDR3 loop: CAWSEFGDTQYF. The CDR3, as DNA: TGTGCCTGGAGTGAGTTCGGAGATACGCAGTATTTT.

The table lists this clonotype with many counts. The chain combines TRBV7-9 with TRBJ2-5; D remains ambiguous. This CDR3 is built from 15 residues. Germline V gene sequence: CDR1 SEHNR, CDR2 FQNEAQ (reference sequence). Trimming shortened V by 2 bases and J by 7 bases, and 17 bases separated the two germline ends. The CDR3 DNA sequence: TGTGCCAGCAGCTTATCCTCGGAAACCCGGTGGACCCAGTACTTC. It is translated as CASSLSSETRWTQYF.

This clonotype was counted at least ten times. The V gene is TRBV6-1, the J gene TRBJ1-3; TRBD1 agrees at 11 bases. With 5 bases clipped from V and 3 bases from J, the junction kept 6 bases outside the gene matches. CDR1 is MNHNS, CDR2 SASEGT, per germline. There are 16 residues in the CDR3. CDR3 in DNA: TGTGCCAGCAGTAGGGGACAGGGGGGATTTGGAAACACCATATATTTT. Its protein product is CASSRGQGGFGNTIYF.

This clonotype was picked up a small number of times. The junction departs from the called germline gene at one end, perhaps through a read error. The J gene is TRBJ1-1, the V gene TRBV27, with D perhaps matching TRBD1 (6 bases). Germline V gene lookup returns CDR1 MNHEY and CDR2 SMNVEV (reference sequence). This CDR3 comprises 14 residues. The CDR3 here is CASGFGTGYTEAFF. The CDR3 coding sequence is TGTGCCAGCGGTTTCGGAACAGGGTACACTGAAGCTTTCTTT.

This clonotype was counted at least ten times. This sequence joins TRBV6-1 and TRBJ2-6, with 10 nucleotides matching TRBD2. CDR3 length: 17 residues. CDR1 MNHNS and CDR2 SASEGT come from the germline V gene. The ends lost 6 bases at V and 0 bases at J; junction bases unmatched: 5. The CDR3 DNA sequence: TGTGCCAGCAGACGGACTAGCGGAAACTCTGGGGCCAACGTCCTGACTTTC. Protein sequence: CASRRTSGNSGANVLTF.

This clonotype was counted ten times or more. This chain connects TRBV11-2 to TRBJ2-3; a weak D match, TRBD2 (5 bases). Germline V gene sequence: CDR1 SGHAT, CDR2 FQNNGV. V lost 1 base, J lost 2 bases, and 7 bases lay in between. This CDR3 contains 14 residues. The chain's CDR3 is CASSLGEHTDTQYF. In DNA, the CDR3 is TGTGCCAGCAGCTTAGGGGAGCACACAGATACGCAGTATTTT.

The table lists this clonotype with many counts. V gene TRBV7-8 combines with J gene TRBJ1-2, with no clear D. V shed 1 base and J shed 4 bases, with 7 bases lying between them. CDR1 is SGHVS, CDR2 FQNEAQ, per germline. The CDR3 is 13 residues long. DNA for the CDR3: TGTGCCAGCAGCTTAGACGAAGGCTATGGCTACACCTTC. Its protein product is CASSLDEGYGYTF.

CDR3 nucleotides: TGTGCCAGCAGCGCCCGACTAGCGGGAGTAGACAAGGAGCTGTTTTTT. Amino acid sequence: CASSARLAGVDKELFF. The rearrangement uses TRBV13 and TRBJ2-2; TRBD2 matches at 12 bases. CDR1 and CDR2 from the germline V gene are PRHDT and FYEKMQ (reference sequence). V was clipped by 5 bases and J by 10 bases; unmatched bases: 11. The CDR3 is made up of 16 amino acids.

This clonotype was counted at least ten times. The chain employs TRBV11-2 and TRBJ1-5; 7 positions agree with TRBD1. The CDR3 length is 15 residues. Germline CDR1 reads SGHAT; CDR2 reads FQNNGV. V lost 4 bases to trimming and J lost 7 bases; unmatched junction nucleotides: 10. CDR3 DNA sequence: TGTGCCAGCAGCTCGCAGACAGGGTATGTCCAGCCCCAGCATTTT. Translated: CASSSQTGYVQPQHF.

This clonotype was seen ten or more times. The chain is built from TRBV11-3 and TRBJ1-2; 10 nucleotides agree with TRBD1. This CDR3 is built from 13 residues. The junction had 5 bases not matched to a gene; V was cut back by 5 bases and J by 8 bases. CDR1 and CDR2 from the germline V gene are SGHNT and YENEEA. This CDR3 reads CASSPTGGRGYTF. The CDR3 DNA sequence: TGTGCCAGCAGCCCGACAGGGGGCCGGGGCTACACCTTC. Variable domain in full (rest from reference TRBV11-3 and TRBJ1-2): EAGVVQSPRYKIIEKKQPVAFWCNPISGHNTLYWYLQNLGQGPELLIRYENEEAVDDSQLPKDRFSAERLKGVDSTLKIQPAELGDSAVYLCASSPTGGRGYTFGSGTRLTVV.

The rearrangement uses TRBV7-3 and TRBJ2-1; no firm D call. The V end was cut by 1 base, the J end by 0 bases, with 10 bases between. The CDR3 runs to 16 residues. The germline V gene has CDR1 SGHTA and CDR2 FQGTGA. This chain's CDR3 is CASSLIGESSYNEQFF. The CDR3 DNA is TGTGCCAGCAGCTTAATAGGCGAGAGCTCCTACAATGAGCAGTTCTTC.

J is TRBJ1-6 and V is TRBV27; D call uncertain. The CDR3 has 17 amino acids. Trimming took 7 bases from V and 0 from J, leaving 16 bases between them. The germline gives CDR1 MNHEY, CDR2 SMNVEV (reference sequence). CDR3 in amino acids: CASTWGGSSSYNSPLHF. The CDR3 DNA reads as TGTGCCAGCACCTGGGGAGGGAGTAGCTCCTATAATTCACCCCTCCACTTT.

This clonotype was found many times. The chain has TRBV20-1 and TRBJ2-1; perhaps TRBD1 as D (6 bases). Germline lookup yields CDR1 DFQATT and CDR2 SNEGSKA (reference sequence). Between the trimmed V and J ends, which lost 4 bases and 7 bases, there was a span of 14 bases. The length of the CDR3 is 13 residues. The CDR3 DNA is TGCAGTGCTACCGAGGGGGTTGGAAATGAGCAGTTCTTC. Amino acids: CSATEGVGNEQFF.

This clonotype was counted many times. V is TRBV11-2 and J is TRBJ2-5; maybe TRBD1 (6 bases). The CDR3 consists of 15 residues. CDR1 SGHAT and CDR2 FQNNGV come from the germline V gene. Trimming removed 4 bases from V and 5 bases from J, with 17 bases in between. Here the CDR3 reads CASSSPGQGAETQYF. The CDR3 DNA follows: TGTGCCAGCAGCTCACCGGGACAAGGCGCCGAGACCCAGTACTTC.

The chain uses TRBV20-1 and TRBJ2-5; TRBD1 matches at 11 bases. V lost 7 bases to trimming and J lost 4 bases; unmatched junction nucleotides: 14. The CDR3 loop spans 16 amino acids. Germline V lookup: CDR1 DFQATT, CDR2 SNEGSKA (reference sequence). CDR3 loop: CSVGGQGDWVGETQYF. The CDR3 DNA reads as TGCAGTGTAGGGGGACAGGGGGATTGGGTGGGAGAGACCCAGTACTTC.

The rearrangement uses TRBV24-1 and TRBJ2-7; D perhaps matches TRBD2 (6 bases). CDR1 and CDR2 from the germline V gene are KGHDR and SFDVKD. V lost 7 bases and J lost 5, with 11 bases in between. This CDR3 is 12 amino acids long. The CDR3 reads CATSSSVNEQYF. The CDR3 coding sequence is TGTGCCACCAGCTCTAGCGTGAACGAGCAGTACTTC.

This clonotype has at least ten counts. The J gene is TRBJ2-7, the V gene TRBV7-9; perhaps TRBD1 as D (5 bases). Germline CDR1 is SEHNR and CDR2 is FQNEAQ (reference sequence). This CDR3 has 15 amino acids. Trimming stripped 5 bases from V and 0 bases from J, with 14 bases between. In nucleotides, the CDR3 is TGTGCCAGCAGCGACCGGCCAGGGCCCTCCTACGAGCAGTACTTC. It codes for CASSDRPGPSYEQYF.